There are a few counts of the clone carrying this TCR beta chain. Antigen: not known. The data belong to a study of T cells in Graves' hyperthyroidism and ophthalmopathy. The overall study: Before treatment of any kind, peripheral blood was taken at initial diagnosis. Findings of the study overall: Ophthalmopathy and stable hyperthyroidism were told apart by a 13 V-J model.

CDR1 and CDR2 from the germline V gene are MDHEN and SYDVKM. The CDR3 has 15 amino acids. V shed 5 bases and J 3 bases; nucleotides not matched to a gene: 7. What was amplified from RNA transcripts were TCR beta CDR3 regions. HTBI primers were the set used in a first-round RT-PCR of the TCR CDR3. TCRdb fed the multiplex PCR reads into MiXCR, producing one record per CDR3 protein. The data contain roughly 700,000 distinct CDR3 sequences, around a sixth of them seen just once; the ten biggest clones take up about 14%. Those with hyperthyroidism were 18 to 65 years old, newly diagnosed, and ill for under 2 months.

This chain uses TRBV28 with TRBJ1-2, with 9 bases aligning to TRBD1. The sample comprised blood. This sequence was found in a man in his fifties or sixties with Graves' hyperthyroidism. CDR3 sequence reads: CASSLGTGKDYGYTF. The CDR3 bases are TGTGCCAGCAGTCTCGGGACAGGGAAGGACTATGGCTACACCTTC.